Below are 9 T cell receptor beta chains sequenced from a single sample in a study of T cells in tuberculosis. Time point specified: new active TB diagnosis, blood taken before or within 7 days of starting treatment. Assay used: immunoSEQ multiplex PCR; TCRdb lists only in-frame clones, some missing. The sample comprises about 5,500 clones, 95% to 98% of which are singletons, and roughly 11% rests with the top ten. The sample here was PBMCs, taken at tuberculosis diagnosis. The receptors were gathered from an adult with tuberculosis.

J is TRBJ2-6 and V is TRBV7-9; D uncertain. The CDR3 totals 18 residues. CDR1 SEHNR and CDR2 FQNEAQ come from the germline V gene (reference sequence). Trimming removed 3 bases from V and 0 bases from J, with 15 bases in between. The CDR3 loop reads CASSFPGAATSGANVLTF. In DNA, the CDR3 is TGTGCCAGCAGCTTCCCCGGTGCCGCTACCTCTGGGGCCAACGTCCTGACTTTC.

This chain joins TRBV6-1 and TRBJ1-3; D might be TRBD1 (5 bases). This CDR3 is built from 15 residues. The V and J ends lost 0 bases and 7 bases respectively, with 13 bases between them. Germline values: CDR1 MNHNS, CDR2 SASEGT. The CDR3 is CASSEAGGSENTIYF. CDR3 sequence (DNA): TGTGCCAGCAGTGAAGCCGGGGGATCTGAGAACACCATATATTTT.

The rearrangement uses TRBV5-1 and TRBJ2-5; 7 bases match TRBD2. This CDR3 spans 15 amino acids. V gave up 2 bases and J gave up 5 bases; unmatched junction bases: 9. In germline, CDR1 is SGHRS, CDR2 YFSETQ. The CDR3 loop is CASSFPSGTGETQYF. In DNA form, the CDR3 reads TGCGCCAGCAGCTTTCCGAGCGGGACGGGCGAGACCCAGTACTTC.

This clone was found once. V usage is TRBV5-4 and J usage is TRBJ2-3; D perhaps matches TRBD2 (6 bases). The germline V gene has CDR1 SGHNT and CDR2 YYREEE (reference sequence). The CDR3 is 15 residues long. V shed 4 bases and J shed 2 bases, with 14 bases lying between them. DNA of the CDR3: TGTGCCAGCAGCCCCGGGACTGCTTACACAGATACGCAGTATTTT. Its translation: CASSPGTAYTDTQYF. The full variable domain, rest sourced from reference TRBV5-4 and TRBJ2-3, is ETGVTQSPTHLIKTRGQQVTLRCSSQSGHNTVSWYQQALGQGPQFIFQYYREEENGRGNFPPRFSGLQFPNYSSELNVNALELDDSALYLCASSPGTAYTDTQYFGPGTRLTVL.

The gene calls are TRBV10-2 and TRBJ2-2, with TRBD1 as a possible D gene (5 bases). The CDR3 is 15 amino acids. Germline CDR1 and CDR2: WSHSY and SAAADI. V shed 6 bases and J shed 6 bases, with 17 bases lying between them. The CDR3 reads CASSSGAGSAGELFF. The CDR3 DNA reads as TGCGCCAGCAGCTCGGGCGCAGGGTCAGCCGGGGAGCTGTTTTTT.

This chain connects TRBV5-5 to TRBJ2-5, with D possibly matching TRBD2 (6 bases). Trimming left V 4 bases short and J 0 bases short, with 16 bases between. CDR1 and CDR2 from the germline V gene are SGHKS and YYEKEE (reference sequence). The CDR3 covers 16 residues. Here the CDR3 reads CASSPRGSIDQETQYF. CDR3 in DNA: TGTGCCAGCAGCCCCCGGGGGAGTATTGACCAAGAGACCCAGTACTTC. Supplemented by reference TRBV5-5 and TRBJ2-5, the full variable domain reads DAGVTQSPTHLIKTRGQQVTLRCSPISGHKSVSWYQQVLGQGPQFIFQYYEKEERGRGNFPDRFSARQFPNYSSELNVNALLLGDSALYLCASSPRGSIDQETQYFGPGTRLLVL.

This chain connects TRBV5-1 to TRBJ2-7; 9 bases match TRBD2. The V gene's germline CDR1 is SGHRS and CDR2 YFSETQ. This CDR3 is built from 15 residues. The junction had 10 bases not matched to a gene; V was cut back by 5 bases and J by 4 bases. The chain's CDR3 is CASSSSGGPSYEQYF. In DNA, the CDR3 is TGCGCCAGCAGTTCCAGCGGGGGGCCCTCTTACGAGCAGTACTTC.

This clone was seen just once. CDR3 in amino acids: CASSLADRGDQETQYF. The CDR3 bases are TGCGCCAGCAGCTTGGCCGACAGGGGCGACCAAGAGACCCAGTACTTC. This chain joins TRBV5-1 and TRBJ2-5; 8 nucleotides line up with TRBD1. Germline-derived CDR1 and CDR2 are SGHRS and YFSETQ. The CDR3 is 16 amino acids. V gave up 0 bases and J gave up 0 bases; unmatched junction bases: 4.

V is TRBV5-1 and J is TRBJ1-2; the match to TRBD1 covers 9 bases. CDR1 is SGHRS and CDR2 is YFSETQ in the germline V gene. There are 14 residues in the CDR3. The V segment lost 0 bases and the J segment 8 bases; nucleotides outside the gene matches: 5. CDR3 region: CASSLGGTGTGYTF. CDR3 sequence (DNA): TGCGCCAGCAGCTTGGGGGGGACAGGGACCGGCTACACCTTC.